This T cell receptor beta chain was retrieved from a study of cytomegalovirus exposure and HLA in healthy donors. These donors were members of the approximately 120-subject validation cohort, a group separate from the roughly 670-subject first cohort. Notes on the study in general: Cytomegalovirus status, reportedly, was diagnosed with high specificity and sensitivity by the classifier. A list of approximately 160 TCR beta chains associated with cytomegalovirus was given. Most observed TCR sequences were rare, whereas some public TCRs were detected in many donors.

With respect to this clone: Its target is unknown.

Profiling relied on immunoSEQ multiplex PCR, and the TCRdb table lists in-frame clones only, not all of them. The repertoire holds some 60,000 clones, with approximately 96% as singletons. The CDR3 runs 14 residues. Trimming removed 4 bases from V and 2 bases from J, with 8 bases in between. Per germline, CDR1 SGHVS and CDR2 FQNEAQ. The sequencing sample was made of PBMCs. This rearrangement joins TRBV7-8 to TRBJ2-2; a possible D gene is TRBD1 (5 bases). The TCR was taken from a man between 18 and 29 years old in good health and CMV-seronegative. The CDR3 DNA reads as TGTGCCAGCAGCTACAGGACCAACACCGGGGAGCTGTTTTTT. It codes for CASSYRTNTGELFF.